This T cell receptor beta chain was sequenced during a study of T cells in Graves' hyperthyroidism and ophthalmopathy. Amplification of TCR beta CDR3 regions was performed using RNA transcripts as template. A first-round RT-PCR of the TCR CDR3 used the HTBI primer set. TCRdb fed the multiplex PCR reads into MiXCR, producing one record per CDR3 protein. The data contain about 500,000 distinct CDR3 sequences, about 16% of them singletons. Germline V CDR1 and CDR2: MDHEN, SYDVKM. J was trimmed by 0 bases and V by 9 bases; bases with no gene match: 4. CDR3 length equals 15 residues. This clonotype appeared many times. Active moderate-to-severe ophthalmopathy, Clinical Activity Score at least 3, NOSPECS at least 4, under 3 months' duration. Uncontrolled infection, other autoimmune disease, pregnancy and lactation each barred patients from inclusion.

The chain has TRBV28 and TRBJ2-2, with 10 bases matching TRBD2. Sequencing input: blood. The receptor was derived from a woman in her twenties or thirties with Graves' ophthalmopathy. CDR3 in amino acids: CASRTSGTNTGELFF. The CDR3 coding sequence is TGTGCCAGTAGAACTAGCGGGACGAACACCGGGGAGCTGTTTTTT.